The 31 T cell receptor beta chains reported below all come from one sample, sequenced in a study of blood T cell repertoires in COVID-19 (dated by TCRdb to 2019 to 2021). The library relied on the immunoSEQ multiplex PCR assay. Entries here come from immuneACCESS through TCRdb and include only in-frame sequences with V and J called. Some clones fail to appear in such tables; in the studies checked, an unresolved V gene covers under half of the shortfall, and the cause of the remainder is unknown. The sample table holds 200,000 to 300,000 clones, of which over 75% were seen once. The ten largest clonotypes hold approximately 7.9% of the sample. Sequencing used peripheral blood. These receptors all come from an elderly woman with acute or convalescent COVID-19.

The V call is TRBV7-2, the J call TRBJ1-1; D is unclear. Germline CDR1 SGHTA, CDR2 FQGNSA. Trimming shortened V by 1 base and J by 5 bases, and 14 bases separated the two germline ends. CDR3 length equals 15 residues. Here the CDR3 reads CASSLVGAGATEAFF. CDR3 in DNA: TGTGCCAGCAGCTTAGTAGGCGCGGGAGCGACTGAAGCTTTCTTT.

The chain recombines TRBV3-1 (or the pseudogene TRBV3-2) with TRBJ2-5, with TRBD2 matching 8 bases. Germline-derived CDR1 and CDR2 are LGHDT and YNNKEL (reference sequence). This CDR3 is built from 16 residues. J lost 5 bases, V lost 4 bases, and 12 bases had no gene match. DNA of the CDR3: TGTGCCAGCAGCCTCTCGATCGGGGGGGCCGCCGAGACCCAGTACTTC. Encoded protein: CASSLSIGGAAETQYF.

The rearrangement uses TRBV7-2 and TRBJ2-1; 9 nucleotides line up with TRBD2. The CDR3 is made up of 15 amino acids. Germline V gene sequence: CDR1 SGHTA, CDR2 FQGNSA. J lost 9 bases, V lost 3 bases, and 9 bases had no gene match. The CDR3 here is CASSLYAGGLGEQFF. As DNA, the CDR3 is TGTGCCAGCAGCTTGTATGCGGGGGGGCTAGGTGAGCAGTTCTTC.

The genes are TRBV5-1 and TRBJ2-5; possible D gene TRBD1, 5 bases. This CDR3 region has 15 residues. V was trimmed by 0 bases and J by 4 bases, leaving 13 bases between them. Germline CDR1 SGHRS, CDR2 YFSETQ. As DNA, the CDR3 is TGCGCCAGCAGCTTGGAGGGGTTCCACCTAGAGACCCAGTACTTC. It specifies CASSLEGFHLETQYF.

The V call is TRBV30, the J call TRBJ1-5; the D is unclear. Germline CDR1 is GTSNPN and CDR2 is SVGIG (reference sequence). The CDR3 length is 13 residues. V dropped 2 bases and J dropped 3 bases, with 8 bases sitting between them. The CDR3 DNA reads TGTGCCTGGAGTCCCGGGGACAATCAGCCCCAGCATTTT. Protein: CAWSPGDNQPQHF.

Points on this clone: Germline is not matched at one junction end, which may reflect a read error. The chain recombines TRBV19 with TRBJ2-7; tentatively, D is TRBD1 (5 bases). Germline V gene sequence: CDR1 LNHDA, CDR2 SQIVND (reference sequence). This CDR3 is 12 amino acids long. DNA of the CDR3: TGTGCCAGTAGTACCGACAGTTACGGGCAGTACTTC. Its translation: CASSTDSYGQYF.

V is TRBV29-1 and J is TRBJ1-3; 9 bases fit TRBD1. From germline, CDR1 is SQVTM and CDR2 ANQGSEA. The CDR3 length is 14 residues. V shed 5 bases and J 0 bases; nucleotides not matched to a gene: 2. The DNA of the CDR3 is TGCAGCGTTACAGGGGGCACCTCTGGAAACACCATATATTTT. Translated: CSVTGGTSGNTIYF. The whole variable domain, remainder taken from reference TRBV29-1 and TRBJ1-3, is SAVISQKPSRDICQRGTSLTIQCQVDSQVTMMFWYRQQPGQSLTLIATANQGSEATYESGFVIDKFPISRPNLTFSTLTVSNMSPEDSSIYLCSVTGGTSGNTIYFGEGSWLTVV.

The V gene is TRBV30, the J gene TRBJ1-5, with D hard to call. Germline assignment: CDR1 GTSNPN and CDR2 SVGIG (reference sequence). CDR3 length: 16 amino acids. V lost 3 bases to trimming and J lost 6 bases, with 21 bases between them. The DNA of the CDR3 is TGTGCCTGGAGCCACACCGGGCTTCTCCGGGGTCAGCCCCAGCATTTT. Its translation: CAWSHTGLLRGQPQHF.

The rearrangement joins TRBV19 to TRBJ1-6; 8 bases are a match to TRBD1. J gave up 10 bases and V 6 bases, and 8 bases lay outside the gene matches. Germline V gene sequence: CDR1 LNHDA, CDR2 SQIVND (reference sequence). CDR3 length: 14 residues. CDR3 DNA: TGTGCCAGTAGCCCGACAGGGGCTAACTCACCCCTCCACTTT. Encoded protein: CASSPTGANSPLHF.

The chain uses TRBV6-1 and TRBJ2-2; D might be TRBD1 (6 bases). There are 15 residues in the CDR3. Germline-derived CDR1 and CDR2 are MNHNS and SASEGT. Trimming removed 2 bases from V and 4 bases from J, with 11 bases in between. Here the CDR3 reads CASSERRGGTGELFF. CDR3 DNA sequence: TGTGCCAGCAGTGAACGGCGAGGGGGCACCGGGGAGCTGTTTTTT.

As regards this clone: This specimen includes other DNA sequences encoding the same CDR3. The V call is TRBV29-1, the J call TRBJ1-1; 7 bases are shared with TRBD1. This CDR3 contains 13 residues. Trimming removed 2 bases from V and 1 base from J; junction bases left unmatched: 1. CDR1 SQVTM and CDR2 ANQGSEA come from the germline V gene. In DNA, the CDR3 is TGCAGCGTTGAAAGACAGGGGAACACTGAAGCTTTCTTT. The encoded protein is CSVERQGNTEAFF.

The chain carries TRBV3-1 (or the pseudogene TRBV3-2) and TRBJ1-1; maybe TRBD1 (5 bases). Trimming stripped 2 bases from V and 8 bases from J, with 9 bases between. CDR3 length: 12 amino acids. CDR1 is LGHDT, CDR2 YNNKEL, per germline (reference sequence). DNA for the CDR3: TGTGCCAGCAGCCAAACAGGACAAGAAGCTTTCTTT. Translating it yields CASSQTGQEAFF.

V is TRBV28 and J is TRBJ2-2, with unresolved D. The germline CDR1 and CDR2 sequences are MDHEN and SYDVKM. The germline V and J ends were trimmed by 6 bases and 1 base, with 3 bases remaining between them. The CDR3 runs to 12 residues. CDR3 protein: CASRRNTGELFF. CDR3 nucleotides: TGTGCCAGCAGGCGGAACACCGGGGAGCTGTTTTTT.

The chain has TRBV7-9 and TRBJ2-7; perhaps TRBD2 as D (5 bases). This CDR3 is 16 amino acids long. Trimming took 0 bases from V and 2 from J, leaving 14 bases between them. Per the germline V gene, CDR1 is SEHNR and CDR2 is FQNEAQ (reference sequence). DNA for the CDR3: TGTGCCAGCAGCTTAGCACGGGGTCAAGGAGCCTACGAGCAGTACTTC. It specifies CASSLARGQGAYEQYF.

A note on this clone: Other DNA sequences in the same sample also yield this CDR3. Here the CDR3 reads CASRLGQGGTEAFF. As DNA, the CDR3 is TGTGCCAGCAGACTTGGACAGGGCGGCACTGAAGCTTTCTTT. The chain recombines TRBV6-5 with TRBJ1-1, with 8 nucleotides matching TRBD1. The CDR3 has 14 amino acids. J lost 4 bases, V lost 6 bases, and 7 bases had no gene match. Germline CDR1 MNHEY, CDR2 SVGAGI.

The V gene is TRBV5-1, the J gene TRBJ2-5; TRBD2 might be the D (5 bases). The CDR3 contains 17 residues. The germline CDR1 and CDR2 sequences are SGHRS and YFSETQ. Trimming took off 0 bases at V and 2 bases at J, with 17 bases between the two ends. The CDR3 region is CASSLGYFQRPQETQYF. The CDR3 DNA reads as TGCGCCAGCAGCTTGGGGTACTTCCAGCGGCCGCAAGAGACCCAGTACTTC.

The gene calls are TRBV9 and TRBJ2-5, with D possibly TRBD1 on 5 matching bases. The CDR3 consists of 15 residues. V gave up 4 bases and J gave up 4 bases, with 17 bases separating them. Germline V lookup: CDR1 SGDLS, CDR2 YYNGEE. CDR3 residues: CASSPRQGQGETQYF. CDR3 bases: TGTGCCAGCAGCCCCCGTCAGGGTCAAGGAGAGACCCAGTACTTC.

The CDR3 reads CASSGWQGSADTQYF. The CDR3 DNA follows: TGTGCCAGTAGTGGATGGCAGGGGAGCGCAGATACGCAGTATTTT. The chain links TRBV19 to TRBJ2-3, with a possible D match to TRBD1 (6 bases). The length of the CDR3 is 15 residues. V was trimmed by 5 bases and J by 4 bases, leaving 16 bases between them. The germline V gene encodes CDR1 LNHDA and CDR2 SQIVND (reference sequence).

This chain joins TRBV28 and TRBJ2-7; 14 bases fit TRBD2. CDR1 MDHEN and CDR2 SYDVKM come from the germline V gene. The CDR3 contains 15 residues. V dropped 3 bases and J dropped 3; count of bases not matched to a gene: 1. CDR3 in amino acids: CASSFGTSGGYEQYF. The CDR3, as DNA: TGTGCCAGCAGTTTCGGGACTAGCGGGGGCTACGAGCAGTACTTC.

This clone was recorded a few times. The genes are TRBV7-8 and TRBJ2-7, with 9 bases lining up with TRBD1. Germline CDR1 is SGHVS and CDR2 is FQNEAQ. J gave up 3 bases and V 1 base, and 7 bases lay outside the gene matches. The CDR3 extends over 16 amino acids. CDR3 in DNA: TGTGCCAGCAGCTTAGGGGAGTCGGGACAGGGCTACGAGCAGTACTTC. Translating it yields CASSLGESGQGYEQYF.

The chain links TRBV29-1 to TRBJ2-5; D not resolved. Germline assignment: CDR1 SQVTM and CDR2 ANQGSEA. Trimming removed 7 bases from V and 2 bases from J, with 5 bases in between. This CDR3 comprises 10 residues. CDR3 sequence (DNA): TGCAGCGCCCAACAAGAGACCCAGTACTTC. Protein product: CSAQQETQYF. Based on the CDR3 plus reference TRBV29-1 and TRBJ2-5, the full variable domain is SAVISQKPSRDICQRGTSLTIQCQVDSQVTMMFWYRQQPGQSLTLIATANQGSEATYESGFVIDKFPISRPNLTFSTLTVSNMSPEDSSIYLCSAQQETQYFGPGTRLLVL.

This chain uses TRBV5-1 with TRBJ1-2; D not resolved. Per the germline V gene, CDR1 is SGHRS and CDR2 is YFSETQ. Trimming cost V 0 bases and J 5 bases, with 14 bases left between them. This CDR3 contains 15 residues. Written as DNA, the CDR3 is TGCGCCAGCAGCTTGGGTGAGGGTATGACATATGGCTACACCTTC. This translates into CASSLGEGMTYGYTF.

The chain couples TRBV4-1 to TRBJ1-3; possibly TRBD1 for D (5 bases). This CDR3 contains 19 residues. Germline lookup yields CDR1 MGHRA and CDR2 YSYEKL. Trimming removed 4 bases at V and 0 bases at J, with 22 bases between. For the CDR3, the DNA is TGCGCCAGCAGCCCTCCAGGGATCATGGCCCAAGGCTCTGGAAACACCATATATTTT. Its protein product is CASSPPGIMAQGSGNTIYF.

This chain links TRBV2 with TRBJ2-3; 7 bases align to TRBD2. V trimming: 3 bases; J trimming: 10 bases; junction bases outside the gene matches: 4. Looked up from germline, CDR1 is SNHLY and CDR2 is FYNNEI. This CDR3 has 12 residues. The CDR3 nucleotides read TGTGCCAGCAGTGATGCGGGGGTCCCGCAGTATTTT. Its translation: CASSDAGVPQYF.

The rearrangement joins TRBV7-9 to TRBJ2-7; 7 nucleotides match TRBD1. This CDR3 is 14 amino acids long. Trimming removed 5 bases from V and 0 bases from J; junction bases left unmatched: 4. CDR1 SEHNR and CDR2 FQNEAQ come from the germline V gene (reference sequence). Here the CDR3 reads CASSPGQASYEQYF. CDR3 DNA sequence: TGTGCCAGCAGCCCTGGACAGGCCTCCTACGAGCAGTACTTC.

V is TRBV6-5 and J is TRBJ2-7; D is uncertain. Trimming took off 8 bases at V and 3 bases at J, with 11 bases between the two ends. This CDR3 comprises 12 residues. Germline loops: CDR1 MNHEY, CDR2 SVGAGI. CDR3 amino acids: CASALESYEQYF. The CDR3 bases are TGTGCCAGCGCCCTCGAGAGCTACGAGCAGTACTTC.

This clone is a singleton in its sample. The chain uses TRBV4-2 and TRBJ1-6, with 7 bases lining up with TRBD1. This CDR3 has 16 amino acids. The V segment lost 4 bases and the J segment 7 bases; nucleotides outside the gene matches: 10. CDR1 and CDR2 (germline): LGHNA, YNFKEQ. The CDR3: CASSRSETGRNSPLHF. The CDR3 region has the DNA TGTGCCAGCAGCCGATCCGAGACAGGGAGGAATTCACCCCTCCACTTT.

V gene TRBV18 combines with J gene TRBJ2-1, with a weak D call TRBD2 (6 bases). This CDR3 spans 15 amino acids. The V gene's germline CDR1 is KGHSH and CDR2 LQKENI. V shed 3 bases and J shed 6 bases, with 15 bases lying between them. The CDR3, as DNA: TGTGCCAGCTCACCCGACGGGACTCTCACCAATGAGCAGTTCTTC. Translation: CASSPDGTLTNEQFF. Looking up the rest from reference TRBV18 and TRBJ2-1 gives the full variable domain: NAGVMQNPRHLVRRRGQEARLRCSPMKGHSHVYWYRQLPEEGLKFMVYLQKENIIDESGMPKERFSAEFPKEGPSILRIQQVVRGDSAAYFCASSPDGTLTNEQFFGPGTRLTVL.

CDR3 in amino acids: CASSPRANINRDRGVLQYF. The DNA of the CDR3 is TGTGCCAGCAGTCCGAGGGCCAACATTAACCGGGACAGGGGGGTACTGCAGTACTTC. The chain combines TRBV3-1 (or the pseudogene TRBV3-2) with TRBJ2-7, with 11 bases that match TRBD1. The trim removed 6 bases at V and 9 bases at J, leaving 25 bases unmatched. The V gene's germline CDR1 is LGHDT and CDR2 YNNKEL (reference sequence). The CDR3 has 19 residues.

The gene calls are TRBV18 and TRBJ1-1; tentatively, D is TRBD1 (6 bases). Germline values: CDR1 KGHSH, CDR2 LQKENI. The V end lost 4 bases, the J end lost 1 base, and 10 bases lay between the germline ends. CDR3 length equals 14 residues. In nucleotides, the CDR3 is TGTGCCAGCTCACGAGGGACACCGAACACTGAAGCTTTCTTT. Its translation: CASSRGTPNTEAFF.

J is TRBJ2-3 and V is TRBV5-1; maybe TRBD1 (5 bases). V lost 3 bases to trimming and J lost 0 bases, with 8 bases between them. The CDR3 contains 14 residues. Germline lookup yields CDR1 SGHRS and CDR2 YFSETQ. CDR3 protein: CASSSRVSTDTQYF. As DNA, the CDR3 is TGCGCCAGCAGCTCCAGGGTGAGCACAGATACGCAGTATTTT.